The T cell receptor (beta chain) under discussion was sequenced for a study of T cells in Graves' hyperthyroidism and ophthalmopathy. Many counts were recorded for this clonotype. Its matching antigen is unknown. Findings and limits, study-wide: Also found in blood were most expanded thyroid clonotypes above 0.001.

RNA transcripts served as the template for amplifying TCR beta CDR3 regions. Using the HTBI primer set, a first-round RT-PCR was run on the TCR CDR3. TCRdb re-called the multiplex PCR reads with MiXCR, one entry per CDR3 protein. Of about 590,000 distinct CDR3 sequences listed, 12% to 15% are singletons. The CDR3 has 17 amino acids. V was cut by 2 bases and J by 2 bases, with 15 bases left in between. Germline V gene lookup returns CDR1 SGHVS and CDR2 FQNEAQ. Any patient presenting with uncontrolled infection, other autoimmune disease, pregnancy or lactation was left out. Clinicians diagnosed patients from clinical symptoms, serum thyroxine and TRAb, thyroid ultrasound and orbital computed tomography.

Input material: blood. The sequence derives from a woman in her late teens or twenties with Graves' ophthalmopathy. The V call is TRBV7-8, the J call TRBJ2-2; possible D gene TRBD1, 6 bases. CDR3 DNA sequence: TGTGCCAGCAGCTTAAGGGGGTGGGCAGTTAACACCGGGGAGCTGTTTTTT. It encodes CASSLRGWAVNTGELFF.